This T cell receptor beta chain was sequenced during a study of vaccination effects on CD4 cells after COVID-19. CD4+ T cells specific for antigen were expanded with viral peptide pools by the ViraFEST assay before sequencing. At the end of 10 days of culture, CD4+ T cells were isolated. None of these healthy vaccinees had been infected with SARS-CoV-2 before vaccination. Produced via immunoSEQ multiplex PCR; TCRdb's table is partial and in-frame only. The sample consists of about 41,000 clones, around 77% of them appearing once. This clone has only a few counts. Its antigen is not known. Overall study results and limits: Of the vaccine-induced clones from healthy vaccinees, merely 1 of 255 recognized common cold coronaviruses as well.

V trimming: 7 bases; J trimming: 3 bases; junction bases outside the gene matches: 2. CDR3 length: 13 residues. Germline V gene lookup returns CDR1 KGHDR and CDR2 SFDVKD. The V gene is TRBV24-1, the J gene TRBJ1-5, with TRBD1 matching 7 bases. This specimen consisted of CD4+ T cells from PBMCs cultured with HCoV-NL63 spike peptides, obtained before COVID-19 vaccination. The TCR originated in a human donor who received a COVID-19 vaccine. CDR3 sequence: CATRGTDNQPQHF. CDR3 bases: TGTGCCACCAGAGGGACAGACAATCAGCCCCAGCATTTT.